This paragraph covers one TCR beta chain sequence. This entry comes from a study of blood T cell repertoires in COVID-19. CDR3 size: 15 residues. From germline, CDR1 is SGHAT and CDR2 FQNNGV. After removal of 3 bases from V and 5 bases from J, the junction contained 5 bases not matched to a gene. The method was immunoSEQ multiplex PCR; TCRdb's version includes in-frame clones alone and lacks a portion of them. The sample holds about 180,000 clones, roughly nine tenths seen once. The sample comprised PBMCs or T cells enriched from blood (not recorded which). This chain connects TRBV11-2 to TRBJ2-3, with TRBD2 matching over 10 bases. This clonotype was obtained from a woman aged 40 to 50 with acute COVID-19. CDR3 sequence: CASSLASGGIDTQYF. CDR3 sequence (DNA): TGTGCCAGCAGCTTGGCTAGCGGGGGAATAGATACGCAGTATTTT.